This TCR beta chain appears in the sequencing data of a study of T cell clonality in common variable immunodeficiency. Aged roughly 9 to 70 years, CVID subjects averaged about 38 years old. Generated by immunoSEQ multiplex PCR, the TCRdb table keeps only in-frame clones and is missing some. The repertoire consists of approximately 29,000 clones, none detected only once. Study-level findings and limits: Common variable immunodeficiency TCR beta sequences reportedly had fewer deletions and N-nucleotide insertions.

Germline-derived CDR1 and CDR2 are LNHDA and SQIVND (reference sequence). Trimming pared 7 bases from V and 0 bases from J, leaving 10 bases between. There are 14 residues in the CDR3. To note about this clone: No antigen is known for it. The read ends 3 residues shy of where the CDR3 ends; the end is completed using the germline J gene.

This receptor was taken from a human donor with common variable immunodeficiency. The V gene is TRBV19, the J gene TRBJ1-3; TRBD1 might be the D (5 bases). The sequenced material came from peripheral blood mononuclear cells. The sequenced CDR3 bases are TGTGCCAGTACGGGGGTCACCTCTGGAAACACC. Translated: CASTGVTSGNT. In full, the CDR3 is CASTGVTSGNTIYF.